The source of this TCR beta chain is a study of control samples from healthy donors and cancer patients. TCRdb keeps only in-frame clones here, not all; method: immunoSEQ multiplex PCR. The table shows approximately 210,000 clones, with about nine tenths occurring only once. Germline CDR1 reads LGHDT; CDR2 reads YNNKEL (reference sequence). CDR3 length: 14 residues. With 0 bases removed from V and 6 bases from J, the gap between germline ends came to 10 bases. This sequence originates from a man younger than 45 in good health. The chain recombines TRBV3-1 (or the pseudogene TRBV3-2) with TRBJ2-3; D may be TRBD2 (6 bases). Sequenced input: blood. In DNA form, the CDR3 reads TGTGCCAGCAGCCAAGATTCGGGGGTGGATACGCAGTATTTT. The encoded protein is CASSQDSGVDTQYF.